The 14 T cell receptor beta chains listed next were all sequenced from one sample in a study of blood T cell repertoires in COVID-19 (TCRdb year 2020). Libraries were constructed by the immunoSEQ multiplex PCR assay. The immuneACCESS repertoire file appears here via TCRdb, limited to in-frame rearrangements. These files lack a portion of the clones; in checked studies, under half of the deficit traces to unresolved V genes, and the cause of the others is not known. The sample data list about 190,000 clones, and approximately 81% of these were observed just once. About 5% of the sample comes from the top ten. The sequencing input was peripheral blood. These receptors all come from a woman aged 80 or over with acute or convalescent COVID-19.

The rearrangement joins TRBV30 to TRBJ2-7, with 8 bases aligning to TRBD1. J was trimmed by 4 bases and V by 6 bases; bases with no gene match: 11. The germline gives CDR1 GTSNPN, CDR2 SVGIG (reference sequence). CDR3 size: 14 residues. In DNA, the CDR3 is TGTGCCTGCCCGCGACAGGGGAAGTTGTACGAGCAGTACTTC. Translated, it gives CACPRQGKLYEQYF. Using reference TRBV30 and TRBJ2-7 for the parts outside the CDR3, the full variable domain is SQTIHQWPATLVQPVGSPLSLECTVEGTSNPNLYWYRQAAGRGLQLLFYSVGIGQISSEVPQNLSASRPQDRQFILSSKKLLLSDSGFYLCACPRQGKLYEQYFGPGTRLTVT.

This chain joins TRBV6-5 and TRBJ2-3; D might be TRBD1 (5 bases). Germline V gives CDR1 MNHEY, CDR2 SVGAGI. V was trimmed by 2 bases and J by 5 bases, leaving 11 bases between them. The CDR3 is 14 residues long. The DNA for the CDR3 is TGTGCCAGCAGTTACAGGCAGGGCTTAGATACGCAGTATTTT. Translating gives CASSYRQGLDTQYF.

The chain has TRBV10-2 and TRBJ2-7, with TRBD2 matching over 7 bases. CDR1 is WSHSY and CDR2 is SAAADI in the germline V gene. The junction had 19 bases not matched to a gene; V was cut back by 2 bases and J by 6 bases. This CDR3 spans 18 amino acids. The CDR3 DNA reads as TGCGCCAGCAGTGAGGTTACGACTAGCAGTACCCAAACGGGCGAGCAGTACTTC. It yields the protein CASSEVTTSSTQTGEQYF.

This sequence joins TRBV24-1 and TRBJ2-7; TRBD1 matches 10 bases. V was clipped by 6 bases and J by 3 bases; unmatched bases: 13. The V gene's germline CDR1 is KGHDR and CDR2 SFDVKD. CDR3 length: 17 residues. CDR3 DNA: TGTGCCACCAGTAAAAAGACCGGGACAGGGGACCACTACGAGCAGTACTTC. Translating gives CATSKKTGTGDHYEQYF.

The J gene is TRBJ2-7, the V gene TRBV28; TRBD1 agrees at 7 bases. The CDR3 spans 14 residues. Germline V gene sequence: CDR1 MDHEN, CDR2 SYDVKM. Trimming cost V 7 bases and J 1 base; bases outside gene matches: 7. CDR3 nucleotide sequence: TGTGCCAGCACCTTATCAGGGGGATCCTACGAGCAGTACTTC. This gives the protein CASTLSGGSYEQYF.

The chain joins TRBV6-5 to TRBJ2-7; D unresolved. The CDR3 length is 16 residues. Germline assignment: CDR1 MNHEY and CDR2 SVGAGI. V was clipped by 0 bases and J by 3 bases, with 15 bases between them. CDR3 nucleotides: TGTGCCAGCAGTTACTCGATCACGACTTCTCTCTACGAGCAGTACTTC. Protein sequence: CASSYSITTSLYEQYF.

The chain employs TRBV3-1 (or the pseudogene TRBV3-2) and TRBJ2-7; 11 bases are shared with TRBD2. The CDR3 length is 17 residues. CDR1 is LGHDT, CDR2 YNNKEL, per germline (reference sequence). The ends lost 4 bases at V and 6 bases at J; junction bases unmatched: 14. CDR3 nucleotide sequence: TGTGCCAGCAGCCCCCCTCCCTCTAGCGGGAGGAATTCCGAGCAGTACTTC. This sequence encodes CASSPPPSSGRNSEQYF.

This clone was detected only once. The chain combines TRBV28 with TRBJ1-1; the D is unclear. Germline V gene sequence: CDR1 MDHEN, CDR2 SYDVKM. The CDR3 totals 12 residues. Trimming pared 3 bases from V and 7 bases from J, leaving 9 bases between. The CDR3 loop reads CASSLSGYEAFF. Written as DNA, the CDR3 is TGTGCCAGCAGTTTGTCGGGGTATGAAGCTTTCTTT.

This clone was recorded a few times. V gene TRBV4-3 combines with J gene TRBJ1-1; D is possibly TRBD1 (6 bases). The CDR3 loop spans 18 amino acids. Looked up from germline, CDR1 is LGHNA and CDR2 is YSLEER. Trimming shortened V by 0 bases and J by 0 bases, and 17 bases separated the two germline ends. The CDR3 is CASSQDSWGGSLNTEAFF. The CDR3 DNA follows: TGCGCCAGCAGCCAAGATAGCTGGGGGGGCTCCCTGAACACTGAAGCTTTCTTT.

V is TRBV11-2 and J is TRBJ2-7, with 7 bases matching TRBD2. In germline, CDR1 is SGHAT, CDR2 FQNNGV. CDR3 length: 15 amino acids. Unmatched junction bases numbered 6, after V lost 4 bases and J lost 0 bases. This chain's CDR3 is CASSSLAGSSYEQYF. For the CDR3, the DNA is TGTGCCAGCAGCTCGTTAGCGGGTAGCTCCTACGAGCAGTACTTC.

This chain joins TRBV7-8 and TRBJ1-4, with TRBD1 matching over 7 bases. CDR1 and CDR2 from the germline V gene are SGHVS and FQNEAQ. The CDR3 totals 12 residues. With V trimmed by 5 bases and J by 14 bases, 8 bases remained unmatched. CDR3 loop: CASSPPGTELFF. In DNA form, the CDR3 reads TGTGCCAGCAGCCCCCCCGGGACAGAGCTGTTTTTT.

J is TRBJ1-2 and V is TRBV10-3; D perhaps matches TRBD1 (6 bases). V was cut by 4 bases and J by 0 bases, with 12 bases left in between. Germline CDR1 and CDR2: ENHRY and SYGVKD. The length of the CDR3 is 15 residues. CDR3 sequence reads: CAISGRDKANYGYTF. The CDR3 DNA follows: TGTGCCATCAGTGGCCGGGACAAAGCTAACTATGGCTACACCTTC.

This clone was observed a single time. The V gene is TRBV28, the J gene TRBJ1-2, with D unclear. This CDR3 region has 15 residues. Trimming left V 6 bases short and J 3 bases short, with 17 bases between. The germline V gene encodes CDR1 MDHEN and CDR2 SYDVKM. The CDR3 here is CASSPGGARDYGYTF. The CDR3 DNA reads as TGTGCCAGCAGCCCAGGAGGAGCTCGGGACTATGGCTACACCTTC.

The V and J genes are TRBV5-1 and TRBJ2-2; D is possibly TRBD1 (6 bases). Germline CDR1 and CDR2: SGHRS and YFSETQ. Trimming left V 3 bases short and J 5 bases short, with 17 bases between. The CDR3 extends over 16 amino acids. CDR3 sequence: CASSSRDTLGTGELFF. DNA of the CDR3: TGCGCCAGCAGCTCCCGGGACACCTTAGGGACCGGGGAGCTGTTTTTT.